These 12 T cell receptor beta chains were sequenced from one sample in a study of blood T cells in healthy people across ages. A J-beta primer mix and a sample-barcoded 5' primer were used in a second PCR of roughly 6 to 11 cycles. TCRdb processed the 5' RACE reads anew with MiXCR; each CDR3 protein has one entry. The sample carries fewer than 2 million distinct CDR3 sequences, approximately 40% recorded once. The sequenced material came from blood. These TCRs come from a human donor in good health.

The chain links TRBV4-3 to TRBJ2-1, with 7 bases that match TRBD1. V lost 3 bases to trimming and J lost 3 bases; unmatched junction nucleotides: 8. Germline CDR1 LGHNA, CDR2 YSLEER. CDR3 size: 16 residues. DNA for the CDR3: TGCGCCAGCAGCCATATCACAGGGGCGAGCTACAATGAGCAGTTCTTC. Amino acid sequence: CASSHITGASYNEQFF.

The chain combines TRBV6-5 with TRBJ1-1; 7 bases agree with TRBD1. The CDR3 extends over 14 amino acids. CDR1 and CDR2 (germline): MNHEY, SVGAGI. The trim removed 6 bases at V and 10 bases at J, leaving 14 bases unmatched. CDR3 nucleotide sequence: TGTGCCAGCAGCCCCCCGGACAGGAGGAGAGGAGCTTTCTTT. It translates to CASSPPDRRRGAFF.

This clonotype has only a few counts. The genes are TRBV4-1 and TRBJ1-2; D perhaps matches TRBD1 (6 bases). The V and J ends lost 0 bases and 8 bases respectively, with 25 bases between them. The CDR3 runs to 18 residues. Germline V gives CDR1 MGHRA, CDR2 YSYEKL. The chain's CDR3 is CASSQERTMGGRRGGYTF. The CDR3 DNA reads as TGCGCCAGCAGCCAAGAACGAACCATGGGGGGGCGTAGAGGAGGCTACACCTTC.

This chain uses TRBV28 with TRBJ2-7; possibly TRBD1 for D (6 bases). V was clipped by 5 bases and J by 0 bases, with 17 bases between them. CDR1 and CDR2 from the germline V gene are MDHEN and SYDVKM. The CDR3 is 16 residues long. This CDR3 reads CASSPPLGHRSYEQYF. Written as DNA, the CDR3 is TGTGCCAGCAGTCCTCCGTTGGGACACCGCTCCTACGAGCAGTACTTC.

The table lists this clonotype with a few counts. At one end, the junction sequence differs from germline, possibly due to a read error. The chain links TRBV12-3 or TRBV12-4 to TRBJ1-4, with D perhaps matching TRBD1 (6 bases). The CDR3 has 13 residues. CDR3 residues: CAGSLPGDEKLFF. The CDR3 nucleotides read TGTGCCGGCAGTTTGCCAGGGGACGAAAAACTGTTTTTT.

This chain joins TRBV7-8 and TRBJ1-2; D perhaps matches TRBD1 (6 bases). The CDR3 totals 15 residues. CDR1 SGHVS and CDR2 FQNEAQ come from the germline V gene. The V and J ends lost 0 bases and 8 bases respectively, with 16 bases between them. The CDR3 loop reads CASSLAGGADSGYTF. CDR3 DNA: TGTGCCAGCAGCTTAGCTGGGGGGGCGGACAGCGGCTACACCTTC.

J is TRBJ1-2 and V is TRBV5-1, with unresolved D. The CDR3 covers 15 residues. Germline V gives CDR1 SGHRS, CDR2 YFSETQ. Trimming cost V 0 bases and J 3 bases, with 12 bases left between them. The CDR3 nucleotides are TGCGCCAGCAGCTTGGAGTTGTGGGGTGACTATGGCTACACCTTC. It yields the protein CASSLELWGDYGYTF.

V and J are TRBV4-3 and TRBJ2-7; either TRBD1 or TRBD2 may fit D (5 bases each). This CDR3 has 15 residues. Trimming took off 4 bases at V and 2 bases at J, with 15 bases between the two ends. Germline CDR1 is LGHNA and CDR2 is YSLEER. In DNA form, the CDR3 reads TGCGCCAGCAGCCTAAGACGGGGCGGCGCCTACGAGCAGTACTTC. Encoded protein: CASSLRRGGAYEQYF.

This clonotype was observed a few times. The J gene is TRBJ2-5, the V gene TRBV7-2, with 8 bases that match TRBD2. This CDR3 spans 15 amino acids. V was pared by 3 bases and J by 1 base, with 4 bases of the junction left unmatched. CDR1 is SGHTA, CDR2 FQGNSA, per germline. The CDR3 here is CASSLERGFQETQYF. As DNA, the CDR3 is TGTGCCAGCAGCTTGGAGCGGGGGTTCCAAGAGACCCAGTACTTC.

At least ten counts were recorded for this clonotype. The chain combines TRBV5-6 with TRBJ2-1; 8 bases are shared with TRBD2. The CDR3 is 14 residues long. Germline CDR1 is SGHDT and CDR2 is YYEEEE. Unmatched junction bases numbered 7, after V lost 3 bases and J lost 8 bases. The CDR3 DNA sequence: TGTGCCAGCAGCTGGGGACTAGAGTTCGATGAGCAGTTCTTC. It is translated as CASSWGLEFDEQFF.

This chain uses TRBV5-1 with TRBJ2-1, with 12 bases lining up with TRBD2. CDR3 length: 23 amino acids. Trimming cost V 2 bases and J 0 bases; bases outside gene matches: 21. Germline V lookup: CDR1 SGHRS, CDR2 YFSETQ. CDR3 loop: CASSFNSLVSGLAGLSSYNEQFF. CDR3 in DNA: TGCGCCAGCAGCTTTAATTCACTGGTCTCGGGACTAGCGGGCCTTAGCTCCTACAATGAGCAGTTCTTC. Complete variable domain (other parts from reference TRBV5-1 and TRBJ2-1): KAGVTQTPRYLIKTRGQQVTLSCSPISGHRSVSWYQQTPGQGLQFLFEYFSETQRNKGNFPGRFSGRQFSNSRSEMNVSTLELGDSALYLCASSFNSLVSGLAGLSSYNEQFFGPGTRLTVL.

This clonotype has more than one count but fewer than ten. This sequence joins TRBV9 and TRBJ2-1, with 8 bases matching TRBD2. This CDR3 has 16 amino acids. The trim removed 3 bases at V and 2 bases at J, leaving 7 bases unmatched. CDR1 is SGDLS, CDR2 YYNGEE, per germline. CDR3 sequence reads: CASSALAGRAYNEQFF. In DNA form, the CDR3 reads TGTGCCAGCAGCGCCTTAGCGGGGCGAGCCTACAATGAGCAGTTCTTC.